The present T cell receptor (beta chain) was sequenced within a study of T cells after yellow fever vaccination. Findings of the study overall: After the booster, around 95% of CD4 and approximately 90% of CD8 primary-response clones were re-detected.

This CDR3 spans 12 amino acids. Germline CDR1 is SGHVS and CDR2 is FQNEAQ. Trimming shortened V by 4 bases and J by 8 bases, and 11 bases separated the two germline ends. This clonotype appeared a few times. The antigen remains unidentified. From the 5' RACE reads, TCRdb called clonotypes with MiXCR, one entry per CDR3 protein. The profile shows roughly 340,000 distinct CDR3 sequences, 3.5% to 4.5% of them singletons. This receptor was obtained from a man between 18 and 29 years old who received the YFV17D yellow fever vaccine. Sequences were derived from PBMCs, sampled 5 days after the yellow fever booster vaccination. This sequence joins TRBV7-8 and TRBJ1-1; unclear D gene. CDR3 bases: TGTGCCAGCAGCTCTAGACTCACCGAAGCTTTCTTT. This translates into CASSSRLTEAFF.